This T cell receptor beta chain comes out of a study of T-cell memory formation after mild COVID-19. MiXCR was run by TCRdb on the 5' RACE reads, yielding one entry per CDR3 protein. The profile shows hundreds of thousands of distinct CDR3 sequences, 15% to 20% of them singletons. The CDR3 has 15 residues. The ends were cut back, 6 bases at V and 2 bases at J, with 15 bases in the middle. Germline V gene data show CDR1 as SNHLY and CDR2 as FYNNEI. This clonotype was counted a few times. This sequence joins TRBV2 and TRBJ2-3; D may be TRBD2 (6 bases). The sample consisted of PBMCs or a T cell subset sorted from them (not recorded which). The TCR originated in an adult woman who had mild COVID-19 (a few samples of this study predate the infection). Cell type and time point are not known. CDR3 nucleotide sequence: TGTGCCAGCAGGGGCCCGGGAGCCTTCACAGATACGCAGTATTTT. This translates into CASRGPGAFTDTQYF.